Listed below are T cell receptor beta chains from one sample, sequenced in a study of cytomegalovirus exposure and HLA in healthy donors. This table comes from immunoSEQ multiplex PCR, and its TCRdb copy is limited to in-frame clones, with some not included. The sample shows around 88,000 clones, 78% of them seen only once. The sequencing sample was made of PBMCs. All receptors come from a woman aged 40-49 years in good health and CMV-seropositive. Each CDR3 is given with its conserved first and last residue. The D gene is left open where the match is weak. The size entry is marked missing in some rows and otherwise reads once, few, many or a size class.

clone size	V gene	D gene	J gene	CDR3 DNA	CDR3 protein
once	TRBV6-5	TRBD1	TRBJ2-1	TGTGCCAGCAGTTACGGTCTCAGGGGGATTCACAATGAGCAGTTCTTC	CASSYGLRGIHNEQFF
.	TRBV28	TRBD1	TRBJ2-5	TGTGCCAGCAGTATTATAGGGACAGGACAAGAGACCCAGTACTTC	CASSIIGTGQETQYF
.	TRBV6-5	.	TRBJ1-2	TGTGCCAGCAGTACTCGGGGGGGACGCTATGGCTACACCTTC	CASSTRGGRYGYTF
.	TRBV7-8	.	TRBJ1-5	TGTGCCAGCAGCTTCGGGACACAAAATAGCAATCAGCCCCAGCATTTT	CASSFGTQNSNQPQHF
.	TRBV6-1	TRBD1	TRBJ1-4	TGTGCCAGCTCAACGTTACAGGGGAGGGAAAAACTGTTTTTT	CASSTLQGREKLFF
few	TRBV27	.	TRBJ2-7	TGTGCCAGCAGTTTGCAATTGCAGGGAGGCGAGCAGTACTTC	CASSLQLQGGEQYF
.	TRBV10-3	TRBD1	TRBJ2-3	TGTGCCATCAGCCGGGACAGCGAAGATACGCAGTATTTT	CAISRDSEDTQYF
few	TRBV7-9	TRBD2	TRBJ2-5	TGTGCCAGCAGCTTAGATCGGATCAGGCTAGCGGAAGAGACCCAGTACTTC	CASSLDRIRLAEETQYF
few	TRBV5-8	.	TRBJ2-7	TGTGCCAGCTACCACACCGGGGGTTCCTACGAGCAGTACTTC	CASYHTGGSYEQYF
.	TRBV28	.	TRBJ2-7	TGTGCCAGCAGCCCCGGGGATGACTCCTACGAGCAGTACTTC	CASSPGDDSYEQYF
.	TRBV2	.	TRBJ1-3	TGTGCCAGCAGTGTTTGGGAGGGAAGCACTATATATTTT	CASSVWEGSTIYF
.	TRBV30	.	TRBJ1-2	TGTGCCTGGAGTGGGACAGCTTGGTCCTATGGCTACACCTTC	CAWSGTAWSYGYTF
.	TRBV28	.	TRBJ2-7	TGTGCCAGCAGTTTGATGGAGGGCCAGGGTGGCGAGCAGTACTTC	CASSLMEGQGGEQYF
.	TRBV11-3	.	TRBJ2-3	TGTGCCAGCAGCAGACTCAGCACAGATACGCAGTATTTT	CASSRLSTDTQYF
.	TRBV28	.	TRBJ2-5	TGTGCCAGCAGTTTCTTTCAAGAGACCCAGTACTTC	CASSFFQETQYF
few	TRBV6-6	TRBD1	TRBJ1-2	TGTGCCAGCAGGGGGGACAGCACTAACTATGGCTACACCTTC	CASRGDSTNYGYTF
.	TRBV4-1	TRBD1	TRBJ2-1	TGCGCCAGCAGCCACTACCGGGACAGTCTTTACAATGAGCAGTTCTTC	CASSHYRDSLYNEQFF
.	TRBV11-3	TRBD1	TRBJ2-5	TGTGCCAGCAGCACAGGGACAGGGGTCCAAGAGACCCAGTACTTC	CASSTGTGVQETQYF
once	TRBV28	TRBD1	TRBJ1-5	TGTGCCACCTCGCCGATGGGGACAGGGCATTTTCAGCCCCAGCATTTT	CATSPMGTGHFQPQHF
.	TRBV5-5	.	TRBJ1-1	TGTGCCAGCAGCGCTACGCAGGGATACAACACTGAAGCTTTCTTT	CASSATQGYNTEAFF
.	TRBV5-8	.	TRBJ2-3	TGTGCCAGCAGGGCCTTCGCTAGCACAGATACGCAGTATTTT	CASRAFASTDTQYF
.	TRBV6-6	.	TRBJ2-1	TGTGCCAGCAGACCGGAGGCTACCGAGCAGTTCTTC	CASRPEATEQFF
.	TRBV19	.	TRBJ2-3	TGTGCCAGTAGTATAGAGGCTAGACTAAGCACAGATACGCAGTATTTT	CASSIEARLSTDTQYF
.	TRBV14	TRBD1	TRBJ2-1	TGTGCCAGCAGCCCCGACAGGGGAGTTCCGTTCTTC	CASSPDRGVPFF
.	TRBV7-9	TRBD1	TRBJ1-2	TGTGCCAGCAGCCCCGATCCCCCTTCGACAGGGGCCTATGGCTACACCTTC	CASSPDPPSTGAYGYTF
.	TRBV6-5	TRBD1	TRBJ2-2	TGTGCCAGCAGTCCCCAGGGGGCGAACACCGGGGAGCTGTTTTTT	CASSPQGANTGELFF
few	TRBV7-9	.	TRBJ2-7	TGTGCCAGCAGCCAACTTTATTACGAGCAGTACTTC	CASSQLYYEQYF
few	TRBV18	.	TRBJ1-1	TGTGCCAGCTCACCATTCCAGGCGAACACTGAAGCTTTCTTT	CASSPFQANTEAFF
few	TRBV30	TRBD1	TRBJ2-7	TGTGCCTGGACCCCCGGGACAGGGAAATACGAGCAGTACTTC	CAWTPGTGKYEQYF
.	TRBV5-1	TRBD1	TRBJ1-3	TGCGCCAGCAGCTTGGCCCAGGGGGCCGGAAACACCATATATTTT	CASSLAQGAGNTIYF
.	TRBV19	TRBD1	TRBJ2-1	TGTGCCAGTAGGGGACAGGGGCCAGACAATGAGCAGTTCTTC	CASRGQGPDNEQFF
.	TRBV4-1	TRBD2	TRBJ2-7	TGCGCCAGCAGCCAGGGACTAGCGGGACCCTACGAGCAGTACTTC	CASSQGLAGPYEQYF
.	TRBV11-3	TRBD2	TRBJ2-1	TGTGCCAGCAGCTTAGTTGCCCCCCGACTAGCGGCGCCATACAATGAGCAGTTCTTC	CASSLVAPRLAAPYNEQFF
.	TRBV29-1	TRBD1	TRBJ1-4	TGCAGCGGGACAGGGGGCGAAGTTGAAAAACTGTTTTTT	CSGTGGEVEKLFF
.	TRBV28	.	TRBJ2-3	TGTGCCAGCAGTTTATGGGGCAGTCTTCCAGATACGCAGTATTTT	CASSLWGSLPDTQYF
.	TRBV29-1	TRBD2	TRBJ2-7	TGCAGCGTTGAAGGCGGGACTAGCGGGAGGTATGAGCAGTACTTC	CSVEGGTSGRYEQYF
.	TRBV19	.	TRBJ1-5	TGTGCCAGTAGTATTGGAGTGGGCAGGGGCGGGTATCAGCCCCAGCATTTT	CASSIGVGRGGYQPQHF
.	TRBV7-6	TRBD1	TRBJ2-7	TGTGCCAGCAGCGGACAGGACTCCTACGAGCAGTACTTC	CASSGQDSYEQYF
.	TRBV29-1	.	TRBJ2-7	TGCAGCGTTGACAGGCAGGGCAGATACGAGCAGTACTTC	CSVDRQGRYEQYF
.	TRBV5-1	TRBD2	TRBJ2-1	TGCGCCAGCAGCTCCCTAGCGGGAGGGCCGAGTGAGCAGTTCTTC	CASSSLAGGPSEQFF
.	TRBV21-1	.	TRBJ1-2	TGTGCCATCACCCGTTTGCAGACAGGGGTGGACTATGGCTACACCTTC	CAITRLQTGVDYGYTF
.	TRBV7-3	TRBD1	TRBJ2-2	TGTGCCAGCAGCTTGGGACAGGGTTTCGGGGAGCTGTTTTTT	CASSLGQGFGELFF
.	TRBV5-6	.	TRBJ1-1	TGTGCCAGCAGCTTTAATTCAGGGAAAAACACTGAAGCTTTCTTT	CASSFNSGKNTEAFF
.	TRBV6-5	.	TRBJ2-3	TGTGCCAGCAGTTACGGGCTAGTAGGGGGCACAGATACGCAGTATTTT	CASSYGLVGGTDTQYF
.	TRBV6-5	TRBD1	TRBJ2-7	TGTGCCAGCAGCCCCGGACAGGCCCTTTCCTACGAGCAGTACTTC	CASSPGQALSYEQYF
.	TRBV5-1	TRBD1	TRBJ2-5	TGCGCCAGCAGCTTGGGGGACAGTTTAAGGGCAGAGACCCAGTACTTC	CASSLGDSLRAETQYF
.	TRBV7-9	TRBD2	TRBJ2-3	TGTGCCAGCAGCTTAGGGGCCGGGGGGATCACAGATACGCAGTATTTT	CASSLGAGGITDTQYF
few	TRBV19	.	TRBJ1-5	TGTGCCAGTAGTATGTTCGGCAGGGGCCCTCTTCAGCCCCAGCATTTT	CASSMFGRGPLQPQHF
.	TRBV11-2	.	TRBJ2-7	TGTGCCAGCAGCTTACAGGGTTACGAGCAGTACTTC	CASSLQGYEQYF
.	TRBV28	TRBD1	TRBJ2-2	TGTGCCAGCAGTTTAGACAGGGGAGGAACCGGGGAGCTGTTTTTT	CASSLDRGGTGELFF